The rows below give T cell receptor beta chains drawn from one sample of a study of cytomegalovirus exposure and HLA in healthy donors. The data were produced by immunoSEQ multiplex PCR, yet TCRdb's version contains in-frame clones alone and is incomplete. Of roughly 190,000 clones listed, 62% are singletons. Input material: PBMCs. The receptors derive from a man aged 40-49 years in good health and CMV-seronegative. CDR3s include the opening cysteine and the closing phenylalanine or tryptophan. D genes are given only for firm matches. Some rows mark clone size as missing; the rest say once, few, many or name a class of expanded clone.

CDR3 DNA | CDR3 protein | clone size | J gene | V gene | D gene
TGTGCCAGTAGTATAAGCAGGGAGAACACTGAAGCTTTCTTT | CASSISRENTEAFF | - | TRBJ1-1 | TRBV19 | -
TGTGCCAGCAGCTTTAGGCCGGGGGGCGATTCCTACGAGCAGTACTTC | CASSFRPGGDSYEQYF | - | TRBJ2-7 | TRBV7-9 | -
TGCGCCAGCAGCCCTCTAGCGGGAGACGTGCAGACCCAGTACTTC | CASSPLAGDVQTQYF | few | TRBJ2-5 | TRBV5-1 | TRBD2
TGTGCCAGCAGTTACTCCGGGGAGGGCTACGAGCAGTACTTC | CASSYSGEGYEQYF | - | TRBJ2-7 | TRBV6-5 | TRBD2
TGTGCCAGCAGCTTAGCGGGGCGGGGGGGCCGGAATGAGCAGTTCTTC | CASSLAGRGGRNEQFF | - | TRBJ2-1 | TRBV7-9 | TRBD2
TGTGCCAGCAGCGTAGGGTTGGGAGATACGCAGCATTTT | CASSVGLGDTQHF | - | TRBJ1-5 | TRBV9 | -
TGCAGCGTTGCCGGTACAGGGTTCATCTCCTACGAGCAGTACTTC | CSVAGTGFISYEQYF | few | TRBJ2-7 | TRBV29-1 | -
TGTGCCAGCAGCTTAGTCAGTCCAGGCTATGGCTACACCTTC | CASSLVSPGYGYTF | - | TRBJ1-2 | TRBV7-9 | -
TGCGCCAGCAGCCCTTCTGGCGGGAAGTCCCAAGAGACCCAGTACTTC | CASSPSGGKSQETQYF | - | TRBJ2-5 | TRBV5-1 | -
TGTGCCAGCAGCTTGCAGGGGTCCCAAGAGACCCAGTACTTC | CASSLQGSQETQYF | - | TRBJ2-5 | TRBV9 | -
TGTGCCAGCAGCGGACCGGGACTAGCTGAGTTCTTC | CASSGPGLAEFF | - | TRBJ2-1 | TRBV27 | TRBD2
TGTGCCAGCAGTTTAGGACAGGGAAAATACACCTTC | CASSLGQGKYTF | few | TRBJ1-2 | TRBV27 | TRBD1
TGCACCAGCAGCCAATTGCGGGTCGACAGGGTTGAGGATGAGCAGTTCTTC | CTSSQLRVDRVEDEQFF | - | TRBJ2-1 | TRBV1 | -
TGTGCCAGCAGTGCCCGGACAGGGGGCAATCAGCCCCAGCATTTT | CASSARTGGNQPQHF | once | TRBJ1-5 | TRBV2 | TRBD1
TGTGCCAGCAGTGAAGCCCACAGGGGGCCGTACGAGCAGTACTTC | CASSEAHRGPYEQYF | - | TRBJ2-7 | TRBV6-1 | TRBD1
TGTGCCTGGAGCGCTATGACAGTAAACTATGGCTACACCTTC | CAWSAMTVNYGYTF | few | TRBJ1-2 | TRBV30 | -
TGTGCCAGCAGTTGGTCGGGACAGGGGGGCACCGGGGAGCTGTTTTTT | CASSWSGQGGTGELFF | - | TRBJ2-2 | TRBV6-6 | TRBD1
TGTGCCAGCAGCCTACAGGGGTACAATCAGCCCCAGCATTTT | CASSLQGYNQPQHF | - | TRBJ1-5 | TRBV27 | TRBD1
TGTGCCAGCAGTTTGGGCTCCCGTGGGTCCGGGGAGCTGTTTTTT | CASSLGSRGSGELFF | - | TRBJ2-2 | TRBV28 | -
TGTGCCAGCGACGGGGTCGAGCAGTACTTC | CASDGVEQYF | - | TRBJ2-7 | TRBV2 | -
TGTGCCAGCAGTTTAAGGGGGACAGGGGCAGGGGAGACCCAGTACTTC | CASSLRGTGAGETQYF | - | TRBJ2-5 | TRBV28 | TRBD1
TGCGCCAGCAGCTTGTCGTTTAATGAAAAACTGTTTTTT | CASSLSFNEKLFF | many | TRBJ1-4 | TRBV5-1 | -
TGCGCCAGCAGCTTGGAGGGGAGCGGGGGCCTCACAGATACGCAGTATTTT | CASSLEGSGGLTDTQYF | - | TRBJ2-3 | TRBV5-1 | TRBD2
TGTGCTAGTGGTTTGACAACAGACGAGCAGTACTTC | CASGLTTDEQYF | - | TRBJ2-7 | TRBV12-5 | -
TGTGCCAGCAGCTCCTGGACTGTTGGAAACACCATATATTTT | CASSSWTVGNTIYF | - | TRBJ1-3 | TRBV21-1 | -
TGTGCCAGCCGCATGATGGGGGGGTCTAACTATGGCTACACCTTC | CASRMMGGSNYGYTF | few | TRBJ1-2 | TRBV5-8 | -
TGTGCCAGCAGTTTGGGGAGAAGGAACACTGAAGCTTTCTTT | CASSLGRRNTEAFF | - | TRBJ1-1 | TRBV27 | -
TGCAGCGTTGGAGGGGGGGCGGGGGCCAACGTCCTGACTTTC | CSVGGGAGANVLTF | - | TRBJ2-6 | TRBV29-1 | -
TGTGCCAGCAGTGATGACAGGGCGTATAATTCACCCCTCCACTTT | CASSDDRAYNSPLHF | - | TRBJ1-6 | TRBV6-4 | TRBD1
TGTGCCAGCAGTGAATACTCCTTTGTTGGCACTGAAGCTTTCTTT | CASSEYSFVGTEAFF | - | TRBJ1-1 | TRBV6-1 | -
TGTGCCAGCAGCATAGGACTAGCGGGAGATTACGAGCAGTACTTC | CASSIGLAGDYEQYF | once | TRBJ2-7 | TRBV11-2 | TRBD2
TGTGCCAGCAGCCGACGGTCGGGAAGGGATCAGCCCCAGCATTTT | CASSRRSGRDQPQHF | - | TRBJ1-5 | TRBV7-2 | -
TGTGCCAGAAGGACAGGGGGAACCGGGGAGCTGTTTTTT | CARRTGGTGELFF | - | TRBJ2-2 | TRBV2 | TRBD1
TGTGCCAGCAGTTATCTAGCGGGAGCCGGGGCCAACGTCCTGACTTTC | CASSYLAGAGANVLTF | - | TRBJ2-6 | TRBV6-5 | TRBD2
TGTGCCAGCAGTCGACAGGGCTCCTACAATGAGCAGTTCTTC | CASSRQGSYNEQFF | - | TRBJ2-1 | TRBV6-5 | TRBD1
TGTGCCAGCAGTATGACCAGGTCCCAAGAGACCCAGTACTTC | CASSMTRSQETQYF | - | TRBJ2-5 | TRBV28 | -
TGTGCCAGCAGCTCAGGGGGCCTCGTTTGGAGACCCCTCCACTTT | CASSSGGLVWRPLHF | - | TRBJ1-6 | TRBV7-9 | TRBD1
TGCAGTGCTCAGATAACTGAAGCTTTCTTT | CSAQITEAFF | - | TRBJ1-1 | TRBV20-1 | -
TGTGCCAGCAGTTACCGAGGAGATCAGCCCCAGCATTTT | CASSYRGDQPQHF | once | TRBJ1-5 | TRBV6-6 | -
TGTGCCAGCTCCCTCGCACAGGGCGGCTATGGCTACACCTTC | CASSLAQGGYGYTF | few | TRBJ1-2 | TRBV2 | -
TGTGCCAGCCGGGATTGGGGATGGGGAGAGACCCAGTACTTC | CASRDWGWGETQYF | few | TRBJ2-5 | TRBV6-1 | -
TGTGCCTGGAGTACGGGCGGGGGGTCGGAGACCCAGTACTTC | CAWSTGGGSETQYF | - | TRBJ2-5 | TRBV30 | TRBD2
TGTGCCAGCTACTTGTTGGAGCAGTACTTC | CASYLLEQYF | - | TRBJ2-7 | TRBV2 | -
TGCGCCAGCAGCTTGGGTAGCGGGGGCGCGTCCTACGAGCAGTACTTC | CASSLGSGGASYEQYF | - | TRBJ2-7 | TRBV5-1 | TRBD2